Here is one TCR beta chain with its context. This sample is drawn from a study of shared clonotypes between healthy human individuals. The CDR3 loop spans 17 amino acids. Germline loops: CDR1 LNHDA, CDR2 SQIVND (reference sequence). V lost 0 bases, J lost 8 bases, and 20 bases lay in between. The authors ran the assay at deep level. Clones were read by immunoSEQ multiplex PCR, and TCRdb kept only the in-frame ones, dropping some. The table shows around 2.1 million clones, with 85% to 95% occurring only once. CD45RO-negative, CCR7-selected cells formed the naive CD8 fraction, which excluded terminally differentiated effector memory CD45RA+ cells.

This TCR derives from a man in his late teens or twenties in good health. Some clones in this sample may be carry-over from other donors' samples. The sequenced material came from naive CD8+ T cells from PBMCs. The chain employs TRBV19 and TRBJ2-1; D may be TRBD2 (6 bases). CDR3 sequence (DNA): TGTGCCAGTAGTATAGATCTGGAGACTAGGGGACCTGATGAGCAGTTCTTC. Amino acid sequence: CASSIDLETRGPDEQFF.